The 20 T cell receptor beta chains below come from one sample, sequenced in a study of cytomegalovirus exposure and HLA in healthy donors. TCRdb's copy holds only in-frame clones and misses some; the assay was immunoSEQ multiplex PCR. The repertoire holds roughly 150,000 clones, 85% to 90% seen once, with about 3% in the top ten. The sequenced sample was PBMCs. The receptors stem from a young man in good health and CMV-seronegative.

The V call is TRBV2, the J call TRBJ2-7, with 7 bases aligning to TRBD1. From germline, CDR1 is SNHLY and CDR2 FYNNEI. V shed 6 bases, J shed 0 bases, and the junction held 5 bases outside the gene matches. This CDR3 spans 14 amino acids. The CDR3 DNA sequence: TGTGCCAGCAGGGGGGACAGCTTCTCCTACGAGCAGTACTTC. This gives the protein CASRGDSFSYEQYF.

CDR3 sequence: CASRERPSGGDTQYF. The CDR3 coding sequence is TGTGCCAGCAGGGAACGGCCTTCCGGAGGAGATACGCAGTATTTT. The chain recombines TRBV13 with TRBJ2-3; D perhaps matches TRBD2 (5 bases). V was cut by 6 bases and J by 5 bases, with 18 bases left in between. Germline V CDR1 and CDR2: PRHDT, FYEKMQ (reference sequence). This CDR3 is 15 amino acids long. The entire variable domain, with the rest obtained from reference TRBV13 and TRBJ2-3, is as follows: AAGVIQSPRHLIKEKRETATLKCYPIPRHDTVYWYQQGPGQDPQFLISFYEKMQSDKGSIPDRFSAQQFSDYHSELNMSSLELGDSALYFCASRERPSGGDTQYFGPGTRLTVL.

This chain links TRBV6-7 with TRBJ2-1; D is perhaps TRBD1 (6 bases). TRBV6-7 belongs to the ORF category, with a function that is uncertain. The CDR3 has 15 residues. Between the trimmed V and J ends, which lost 4 bases and 3 bases, there was a span of 13 bases. As DNA, the CDR3 is TGTGCCAGCAGTTCAACCCCGGACAGCTACAATGAGCAGTTCTTC. Its translation: CASSSTPDSYNEQFF.

J is TRBJ2-2 and V is TRBV4-1; 9 positions match TRBD1. The CDR3 is 16 amino acids. V was clipped by 2 bases and J by 8 bases; unmatched bases: 9. The germline V gene encodes CDR1 MGHRA and CDR2 YSYEKL. CDR3 in DNA: TGCGCCAGCAGCCAATTGAAGACAGGGGGTAATGGGGAGCTGTTTTTT. Translation gives CASSQLKTGGNGELFF.

On this clone itself: Other DNA sequences from this sample encode an identical CDR3 as well. DNA of the CDR3: TGTGCCAGCAGTTTACGAGGACTAATGAACACTGAAGCTTTCTTT. Its translation: CASSLRGLMNTEAFF. The chain couples TRBV28 to TRBJ1-1; D remains ambiguous. The CDR3 length is 15 residues. Germline V CDR1 and CDR2: MDHEN, SYDVKM. Trimming removed 2 bases from V and 0 bases from J, with 10 bases in between.

The chain carries TRBV6-5 and TRBJ2-7; TRBD1 aligns across 8 bases. CDR1 is MNHEY and CDR2 is SVGAGI in the germline V gene. This CDR3 has 13 residues. V was clipped by 8 bases and J by 7 bases; unmatched bases: 10. The CDR3 DNA is TGTGCCAGCTGGCGGCAGGGGGCGCGAGAGCAGTACTTC. Amino acid sequence: CASWRQGAREQYF.

This chain uses TRBV6-5 with TRBJ2-7, with 9 bases identical to TRBD2. This CDR3 comprises 14 residues. Looked up from germline, CDR1 is MNHEY and CDR2 is SVGAGI. Trimming cost V 5 bases and J 2 bases; bases outside gene matches: 4. The CDR3 DNA is TGTGCCAGCAGTGATGGGACTAGCCCCTACGAGCAGTACGTC. This translates into CASSDGTSPYEQYV.

The chain has TRBV10-3 and TRBJ1-4; D remains ambiguous. V dropped 2 bases and J dropped 6 bases, with 10 bases sitting between them. The CDR3 extends over 14 amino acids. CDR1 ENHRY and CDR2 SYGVKD come from the germline V gene. The CDR3 spells CAISEDPRDEKLFF. In DNA form, the CDR3 reads TGTGCCATCAGTGAGGATCCACGGGATGAAAAACTGTTTTTT.

This chain joins TRBV19 and TRBJ2-7; the D gene is possibly TRBD1 (5 bases). Trimming shortened V by 3 bases and J by 5 bases, and 14 bases separated the two germline ends. Germline-derived CDR1 and CDR2 are LNHDA and SQIVND (reference sequence). The CDR3 has 14 amino acids. The CDR3, as DNA: TGTGCCAGTAGTATGGCCCAGGGTTTCAACGAGCAGTACTTC. It translates to CASSMAQGFNEQYF.

The V call is TRBV5-1, the J call TRBJ2-2, with D perhaps TRBD1 (6 bases). Per germline, CDR1 SGHRS and CDR2 YFSETQ. The CDR3 is made up of 14 amino acids. The ends were cut back, 5 bases at V and 1 base at J, with 9 bases in the middle. CDR3 in DNA: TGCGCCAGCAGGGACAGCCTGAACACCGGGGAGCTGTTTTTT. It specifies CASRDSLNTGELFF.

The chain has TRBV5-4 and TRBJ2-5; the match to TRBD1 covers 9 bases. CDR1 and CDR2 (germline): SGHNT, YYREEE (reference sequence). This CDR3 comprises 14 residues. V shed 5 bases and J 4 bases; nucleotides not matched to a gene: 6. CDR3 nucleotides: TGTGCCAGCAGAGTGGGACAGGGTAGAGAGACCCAGTACTTC. It specifies CASRVGQGRETQYF.

The chain is built from TRBV29-1 and TRBJ1-2; 8 bases map to TRBD1. Trimming took 4 bases from V and 2 from J; bases not matched to a gene: 3. Germline assignment: CDR1 SQVTM and CDR2 ANQGSEA. CDR3 length: 13 residues. The CDR3 coding sequence is TGCAGCGTTGCGGACAGGGCGAACTATGGCTACACCTTC. Its translation is CSVADRANYGYTF. The variable domain in full, with the rest retrieved from reference TRBV29-1 and TRBJ1-2, is SAVISQKPSRDICQRGTSLTIQCQVDSQVTMMFWYRQQPGQSLTLIATANQGSEATYESGFVIDKFPISRPNLTFSTLTVSNMSPEDSSIYLCSVADRANYGYTFGSGTRLTVV.

J is TRBJ2-7 and V is TRBV5-5, with 8 positions matching TRBD1. Trimming removed 2 bases from V and 6 bases from J; junction bases left unmatched: 4. The germline gives CDR1 SGHKS, CDR2 YYEKEE (reference sequence). The length of the CDR3 is 13 residues. CDR3 region: CASSFRTGPEQYF. CDR3 nucleotide sequence: TGTGCCAGCAGCTTCCGGACAGGGCCCGAGCAGTACTTC.

This chain connects TRBV6-6 to TRBJ2-3, with 9 bases identical to TRBD2. The germline V gene has CDR1 MNHNY and CDR2 SVGAGI (reference sequence). After removal of 2 bases from V and 4 bases from J, the junction contained 7 bases not matched to a gene. There are 16 residues in the CDR3. CDR3 residues: CASSYLVAGASDTQYF. The CDR3, as DNA: TGTGCCAGCAGTTACCTAGTAGCGGGGGCCTCAGATACGCAGTATTTT.

The chain recombines TRBV11-1 with TRBJ2-5, with 7 bases identical to TRBD1. CDR3 length: 13 residues. Germline V gene lookup returns CDR1 SGHAT and CDR2 FQDESV (reference sequence). V gave up 5 bases and J gave up 4 bases; unmatched junction bases: 4. The CDR3 region has the DNA TGTGCCAGCAGCACAGGGGTTGGAGAGACCCAGTACTTC. Its translation is CASSTGVGETQYF.

This clone was seen a single time. J is TRBJ2-7 and V is TRBV5-1; TRBD2 might be the D (6 bases). Germline CDR1 reads SGHRS; CDR2 reads YFSETQ. This CDR3 region has 13 residues. Trimming took off 2 bases at V and 3 bases at J, with 9 bases between the two ends. This CDR3 is CASSLTSSYEQYF. As DNA, the CDR3 is TGCGCCAGCAGCTTAACTAGCAGCTACGAGCAGTACTTC.

This clone was picked up one time. Here the CDR3 DNA reads TGTGCCAGCAGTGAGTCGACAGTCGGAGCTTTCTTT. It is translated as CASSESTVGAFF. J is TRBJ1-1 and V is TRBV2, with D perhaps matching TRBD1 (5 bases). Trimming removed 3 bases at V and 10 bases at J, with 12 bases between. Looked up from germline, CDR1 is SNHLY and CDR2 is FYNNEI. The CDR3 runs 12 residues.

The V call is TRBV27, the J call TRBJ2-2, with 11 bases matching TRBD1. This CDR3 comprises 16 residues. The germline V gene has CDR1 MNHEY and CDR2 SMNVEV (reference sequence). With 0 bases clipped from V and 6 bases from J, the junction kept 3 bases outside the gene matches. This CDR3 is CASSLSGQGASGELFF. In DNA form, the CDR3 reads TGTGCCAGCAGTTTATCAGGACAGGGGGCATCCGGGGAGCTGTTTTTT.

The chain joins TRBV15 to TRBJ2-2, with 14 bases aligning to TRBD2. CDR3 length equals 18 residues. Germline values: CDR1 LNHNV, CDR2 YYDKDF (reference sequence). The ends lost 3 bases at V and 5 bases at J; junction bases unmatched: 8. The CDR3 is CATSSVQGTSGRTGELFF. The CDR3 coding sequence is TGTGCCACCAGCAGTGTCCAGGGGACTAGCGGGAGAACCGGGGAGCTGTTTTTT.

The chain employs TRBV27 and TRBJ2-2, with 9 bases lining up with TRBD1. The CDR3 contains 15 residues. Germline V gene lookup returns CDR1 MNHEY and CDR2 SMNVEV (reference sequence). V dropped 8 bases and J dropped 4; count of bases not matched to a gene: 8. CDR3 DNA: TGTGCCAGCCGAGCGGGACAGGGCACCACCGGGGAGCTGTTTTTT. It encodes CASRAGQGTTGELFF.